This record looks at one TCR beta chain sequence and its context. This clonotype was seen a few times. Its antigen is unknown. Per-nucleotide qualities are absent, and no much larger clonotype sits a single base away. This entry is derived from a study of identical twins (TCRdb year 2016). For the study in its entirety: To test whether fetal clonotypes persist, this study deep-sequenced TCR alpha and beta repertoires from monozygotic twins, from unrelated adults of various ages, and from cord blood. Replicate twin experiments were performed at different times using different library preparation protocols to rule out contamination.

The library was built by means of 5' RACE. This sample was sequenced with an Illumina HiSeq 2000. A universal primer binding site was introduced by template switching, and a unique molecular identifier was present in the final cDNA, enabling accurate counting of TCR cDNA molecules. First-strand cDNA for TCR alpha and beta chains was synthesized from specific primers in the conserved constant-segment region. To control for contamination, each cDNA library was double barcoded with a SMART-Mk sample barcode plus Illumina barcodes. TruSeq adapter sequences and Illumina sample barcodes were added in two successive PCR steps. TCR alpha and beta cDNA libraries were sequenced on the Illumina HiSeq platform with custom primers. The authors processed their data as follows. MiGEC processed the raw reads to extract unique molecular identifiers, while MiXCR was used to determine the CDR3 positions. Recombination models were inferred per individual with the repgenHMM and IGoR tools using an EM algorithm. Shared clonotypes were analyzed with the tcR package in R, and sharing was normalized by the product of cloneset sizes. To study raw recombination without the effects of thymic and clonal selection, out-of-frame nonproductive sequences were analyzed. TCRdb took the public reads, trimmed them with fastp at Q25, ran MiXCR for clone calling and kept in-frame beta chains. Each entry is one CDR3 protein sequence, shown with its most common DNA and genes. The V and J calls follow TCRdb's processing rather than the paper's. The sample data list around 550,000 distinct CDR3 sequences, and around 15% of these were observed just once. Clones ranked in the top ten supply roughly 0.43% of the sample.

From its cysteine to its phenylalanine, the CDR3 spans 15 amino acids. The read is trimmed to its CDR3 DNA, 45 bases read in frame from base 1. Based on the germline V gene, the CDR1 and CDR2 sequences are SGHRS and YFSETQ. Trimming at the junction amounts to 0 bases on V and 6 bases on J, and the germline ends lie 13 bases apart. All donors were healthy Caucasians. Three pairs of female monozygotic twins, all aged roughly 18 to 29 years, made up the twin cohort. Positive isolation kits from Invitrogen were used to isolate the CD4+ and CD8+ T cell populations. What the work shows at the level of the full study, not this receptor alone: Fewer insertions were carried by abundant cord blood beta clonotypes; a weaker similar trend was observed in young adult naive repertoires, while no such trend was observed in memory repertoires. Compared with coincidental sharing between unrelated individuals, an excess of low generation-probability sequences was observed among out-of-frame TCR alpha sequences shared between twins. Because the same donors could not be followed over many years, the conclusions relied on cross-sectional statistical analysis. Invariant T cells such as MAIT and iNKT could partly confound zero-insertion analyses, although diverse VJ usage argued against such confounding for most clonotypes. In beta out-of-frame sequences, excess twin sharing was weaker, because having fewer shared sequences lowered the signal-to-noise ratio. In monozygotic twins, out-of-frame TCR alpha sharing was systematically underestimated by recombination models, although the models agreed with sharing between unrelated individuals.

The same sample was also studied in work on yellow fever vaccine responses in identical twins. Taken from the second paper: The T cell response to vaccination in identical twins was reported by the authors to appear partly convergent and partly personalized. Focusing on identical twins, the study followed the T cell clones that responded to the vaccine, and did so with precision.

Input material: CD4+ T cells sorted from blood. The TCR originated in a woman under 30 in good health. The sequence joins TRBV5-1 to TRBJ1-5, with a tentative D gene TRBD1 over 5 matching bases. CDR3 protein: CASSLDGGMAQPQHF. The sequence in DNA is TGCGCCAGCAGCTTGGATGGGGGTATGGCTCAGCCCCAGCATTTT.